The subject of this entry is one T cell receptor beta chain. A read error may account for a junction end that differs from germline. This CDR3 spans 16 amino acids. The germline V gene encodes CDR1 DFQATT and CDR2 SNEGSKA (reference sequence). The data derive from a study of identical twins. TCRdb reprocessed the 5' RACE reads via MiXCR and lists one record per CDR3 protein. The sample holds approximately 630,000 distinct CDR3 sequences; roughly 6.6% are singletons and the top ten take over 1.5%. The sample was also linked to a second study, of yellow fever vaccine responses in identical twins.

Sequencing used PBMCs. The sequence was obtained from a woman in her late teens or twenties in good health. The rearrangement links TRBV20-1 to TRBJ2-1; 8 bases are shared with TRBD2. The CDR3 loop is CCARDQGLAGIGEQFF. CDR3 coding DNA: TGCTGTGCTAGAGATCAAGGCCTAGCGGGTATAGGTGAGCAGTTCTTC.